These 21 T cell receptor beta chains were all obtained from the same sample, sequenced in a study of T cells in Graves' hyperthyroidism and ophthalmopathy. TCR beta CDR3 regions were amplified from RNA. An initial round of RT-PCR targeting the TCR CDR3 relied on the HTBI primer set. TCRdb reprocessed the multiplex PCR reads via MiXCR and lists one record per CDR3 protein. The top ten clones hold 25% to 30% of a sample with approximately 380,000 distinct CDR3 sequences, about 14% of them seen once. Sample: blood. The receptor source for this set is a man aged 50 to 59 with Graves' ophthalmopathy.

V gene TRBV12-3 or TRBV12-4 combines with J gene TRBJ1-5; D not resolved. Trimming shortened V by 7 bases and J by 5 bases, and 9 bases separated the two germline ends. CDR3 size: 12 residues. CDR3 protein: CASNNRHQPQHF. CDR3 coding DNA: TGTGCCAGCAACAACCGCCATCAGCCCCAGCATTTT.

CDR3 amino acids: CASSQGLGSPTYEQYF. The CDR3 bases are TGCGCCAGCAGCCAAGGGCTCGGGTCACCCACCTACGAGCAGTACTTC. This sequence joins TRBV4-1 and TRBJ2-7, with no clear D. The ends were cut back, 1 base at V and 2 bases at J, with 15 bases in the middle. This CDR3 region has 16 residues. Germline assignment: CDR1 MGHRA and CDR2 YSYEKL.

V is TRBV7-9 and J is TRBJ2-6; perhaps TRBD2 as D (5 bases). The germline V gene encodes CDR1 SEHNR and CDR2 FQNEAQ (reference sequence). The CDR3 is 16 amino acids. V gave up 5 bases and J gave up 2 bases, with 13 bases separating them. CDR3 sequence reads: CASSPPGTPGANVLTF. DNA of the CDR3: TGTGCCAGCAGCCCGCCGGGAACTCCTGGGGCCAACGTCCTGACTTTC.

This clonotype was observed many times. The chain has TRBV18 and TRBJ2-1; D is undetermined. Germline CDR1 is KGHSH and CDR2 is LQKENI. CDR3 length equals 12 residues. The germline V and J ends were trimmed by 4 bases and 6 bases, with 7 bases remaining between them. DNA of the CDR3: TGTGCCAGCTCACTATCCCCCAATGAGCAGTTCTTC. Protein sequence: CASSLSPNEQFF.

This clonotype was seen more than once but under ten times. V usage is TRBV15 and J usage is TRBJ2-6; 9 positions match TRBD2. V lost 0 bases and J lost 0; bases outside the gene matches: 3. The V gene's germline CDR1 is LNHNV and CDR2 YYDKDF (reference sequence). This CDR3 region has 18 residues. CDR3 sequence (DNA): TGTGCCACCAGCAGAGACATAGCGGGGGCCTCTGGGGCCAACGTCCTGACTTTC. This encodes CATSRDIAGASGANVLTF.

This clonotype was recorded many times. This chain uses TRBV2 with TRBJ2-7; TRBD1 matches 7 bases. Losses at the gene ends were 7 bases for V and 4 bases for J; bases not matched to a gene: 10. This CDR3 spans 14 amino acids. The germline gives CDR1 SNHLY, CDR2 FYNNEI. The CDR3 here is CASTQEQGPYEQYF. CDR3 nucleotides: TGTGCCAGCACCCAGGAACAGGGGCCGTACGAGCAGTACTTC.

The chain uses TRBV9 and TRBJ2-7, with D possibly matching TRBD2 (6 bases). Germline CDR1 and CDR2: SGDLS and YYNGEE. Trimming removed 4 bases at V and 1 base at J, with 15 bases between. There are 15 residues in the CDR3. For the CDR3, the DNA is TGTGCCAGCAGCCCTCAAGCCGGGAGTTCCTACGAGCAGTACTTC. It codes for CASSPQAGSSYEQYF.

The V call is TRBV7-8, the J call TRBJ2-1, with 14 bases fitting TRBD2. CDR1 SGHVS and CDR2 FQNEAQ come from the germline V gene. CDR3 length: 16 residues. The ends lost 5 bases at V and 9 bases at J; junction bases unmatched: 9. Written as DNA, the CDR3 is TGTGCCAGCAGCCTTTCCGGGACTAGCGGGAGCGGTGAGCAGTTCTTC. This sequence encodes CASSLSGTSGSGEQFF.

The table lists this clonotype with many counts. The genes are TRBV18 and TRBJ2-5; D gene uncertain. Germline CDR1 and CDR2: KGHSH and LQKENI. The CDR3 has 15 residues. With 2 bases removed from V and 5 bases from J, the gap between germline ends came to 15 bases. This CDR3 is CASSPRDVGRETQYF. In nucleotides, the CDR3 is TGTGCCAGCTCACCAAGAGATGTGGGAAGGGAGACCCAGTACTTC.

This clonotype was seen at least ten times. The V call is TRBV7-8, the J call TRBJ2-5, with TRBD2 identical over 10 bases. Losses at the gene ends were 5 bases for V and 5 bases for J; bases not matched to a gene: 26. The CDR3 runs to 21 residues. Germline CDR1 and CDR2: SGHVS and FQNEAQ. Here the CDR3 DNA reads TGTGCCAGCAGCAGACCTACAGACAGGCGGCCTAGCGGGAGTGTAGCGGAGACCCAGTACTTC. Translated, it gives CASSRPTDRRPSGSVAETQYF. The whole variable domain, filled in from reference TRBV7-8 and TRBJ2-5, reads GAGVSQSPRYKVAKRGQDVALRCDPISGHVSLFWYQQALGQGPEFLTYFQNEAQLDKSGLPSDRFFAERPEGSVSTLKIQRTQQEDSAVYLCASSRPTDRRPSGSVAETQYFGPGTRLLVL.

There are many counts of this clonotype. The chain recombines TRBV11-3 with TRBJ2-3; D might be TRBD1 (5 bases). Germline CDR1 and CDR2: SGHNT and YENEEA. The CDR3 consists of 14 residues. The V gene lost 4 bases and the J gene lost 2 bases, with 10 bases spanning the gap. The CDR3 reads CASSSSRDTDTQYF. CDR3 nucleotides: TGTGCCAGCAGCTCCTCCAGGGACACAGATACGCAGTATTTT.

This clonotype occurred many times. CDR3 region: CASSPSLLPSNEQFF. The CDR3 region has the DNA TGTGCCAGCAGCCCTAGCCTGCTCCCGTCAAATGAGCAGTTCTTC. The chain recombines TRBV7-3 with TRBJ2-1, with D tentatively TRBD2 (5 bases). The CDR3 is made up of 15 amino acids. Trimming removed 5 bases at V and 7 bases at J, with 18 bases between. Germline lookup yields CDR1 SGHTA and CDR2 FQGTGA.

V gene TRBV25-1 combines with J gene TRBJ2-1, with D tentatively TRBD1 (6 bases). V was clipped by 3 bases and J by 10 bases, with 7 bases between them. Germline V gives CDR1 MGHDK, CDR2 SYGVNS. CDR3 length equals 11 residues. In nucleotides, the CDR3 is TGTGCCAGCAGTGATGACAGGGAGCAGTTCTTC. Translated, it gives CASSDDREQFF.

The chain carries TRBV10-3 and TRBJ2-2, with D perhaps TRBD1 (6 bases). The CDR3 runs to 14 residues. Germline V lookup: CDR1 ENHRY, CDR2 SYGVKD. Deletions cut 2 bases from V and 7 bases from J, with 11 bases between. This CDR3 is CAISELTGHGELFF. The CDR3 DNA sequence: TGTGCCATCAGTGAGCTTACGGGACACGGGGAGCTGTTTTTT.

This clonotype came up a few times. The chain has TRBV20-1 and TRBJ1-5, with D uncertain. Trimming took off 5 bases at V and 10 bases at J, with 18 bases between the two ends. This CDR3 contains 13 residues. CDR1 is DFQATT, CDR2 SNEGSKA, per germline (reference sequence). CDR3 sequence (DNA): TGCAGTGCTGGCCGTACTCCGGTCGATCCCCAGCATTTT. Its translation is CSAGRTPVDPQHF.

The rearrangement links TRBV24-1 to TRBJ1-2, with D uncertain. This CDR3 has 11 residues. Trimming pared 5 bases from V and 6 bases from J, leaving 6 bases between. Germline CDR1 is KGHDR and CDR2 is SFDVKD. The CDR3 DNA sequence: TGTGCCACCAGTGGGATCAATGGCTACACCTTC. Protein product: CATSGINGYTF.

The gene calls are TRBV9 and TRBJ2-6; no clear D gene. This CDR3 has 15 residues. The ends were cut back, 4 bases at V and 1 base at J, with 9 bases in the middle. The germline V gene encodes CDR1 SGDLS and CDR2 YYNGEE. The CDR3 spells CASSHQDSGANVLTF. CDR3 DNA: TGTGCCAGCAGCCACCAGGATTCTGGGGCCAACGTCCTGACTTTC.

This clonotype was recorded at least ten times. The rearrangement uses TRBV6-1 and TRBJ2-3; 11 nucleotides agree with TRBD2. With V trimmed by 5 bases and J by 2 bases, 3 bases remained unmatched. Germline V gene lookup returns CDR1 MNHNS and CDR2 SASEGT. This CDR3 comprises 15 residues. The CDR3 region is CASSYSGRDTDTQYF. The CDR3 DNA reads as TGTGCCAGCAGTTATAGCGGGAGGGACACAGATACGCAGTATTTT.

This clonotype was seen a single time. The genes are TRBV3-1 and TRBJ2-1, with D hard to call. The V end was cut by 3 bases, the J end by 6 bases, with 12 bases between. This CDR3 contains 14 residues. Germline V lookup: CDR1 LGHDT, CDR2 YNNKEL (reference sequence). CDR3 loop: CASSHPKDLNEQFF. DNA for the CDR3: TGTGCCAGCAGCCATCCGAAGGATCTCAATGAGCAGTTCTTC.

This sequence joins TRBV5-6 and TRBJ2-5; TRBD1 might be the D (6 bases). The V end was cut by 2 bases, the J end by 4 bases, with 12 bases between. The CDR3 has 14 amino acids. Germline CDR1 reads SGHDT; CDR2 reads YYEEEE. The CDR3 region is CASSLQGIRETQYF. CDR3 nucleotide sequence: TGTGCCAGCAGCTTACAGGGAATTCGAGAGACCCAGTACTTC.

This clonotype was observed a few times. One end of the junction fails to match germline, which may point to a read error. J is TRBJ2-7 and V is TRBV5-1, with TRBD2 matching over 13 bases. The CDR3 runs to 15 residues. Germline CDR1 is SGHRS and CDR2 is YFSETQ. CDR3 sequence: CAGSLGLAGTYEQYF. The CDR3 coding sequence is TGCGCCGGCAGCTTGGGACTAGCGGGAACCTACGAGCAGTACTTC.